Listed below are T cell receptor beta chains from one sample, sequenced in a study of blood T cell repertoires in COVID-19. The data were produced by immunoSEQ multiplex PCR, yet TCRdb's version contains in-frame clones alone and is incomplete. The repertoire has a few hundred thousand clones, about 88% of them found once; the top ten carry 6.6%. The sequencing input was PBMCs or T cells enriched from blood (not recorded which). The receptors come from a woman in her forties or fifties who had been exposed to COVID-19. Each CDR3 is given with its conserved first and last residue.

>15|TRBJ2-7|TRBV25-1
CASSEGGGRFGEQYF
>13|TRBJ1-3|TRBV24-1
CATSGGSGNTIYF
>14|TRBJ1-5|TRBV25-1
CASSESDYHQPQHF
>15|TRBJ1-6|TRBV7-9
CASSPAQGALSPLHF
>11|TRBJ1-2|TRBV25-1
CASSESRGYTF
>15|TRBJ1-6|TRBV5-1
CASSSTGVMNSPLHF
>15|TRBJ2-7|TRBV6-1
CASSEIWESNYEQYF
>13|TRBJ1-2|TRBV27
CASSRDRLDGYTF
>17|TRBJ1-6|TRBV15
CATSRADRGFWNSPLHF
>13|TRBJ1-1|TRBV15
CATSPVVNTEAFF
>15|TRBJ2-1|TRBV3-1/TRBV3-2
CASSLTGESDNEQFF
>14|TRBJ2-2|TRBV10-3
CAISESAGQGELFF
>12|TRBJ1-2|TRBV5-1
CASSPDTYGYTF
>13|TRBJ1-4|TRBV6-6
CASSYLDREKLFF
>12|TRBJ2-3|TRBV28
CASGSLRSTQYF
>13|TRBJ1-2|TRBV10-3
CAISDLQRSGYTF
>13|TRBJ1-6|TRBV10-3
CAISEVRNSPLHF
>14|TRBJ1-2|TRBV7-2
CASSPITALYGYTF
>14|TRBJ2-5|TRBV30
CACWKRGGQETQYF
>13|TRBJ2-7|TRBV2
CASSEGTPEEQYF
>14|TRBJ1-1|TRBV5-1
CASSLAGSNTEAFF
>14|TRBJ1-1|TRBV7-9
CASSREGQTTEAFF
>13|TRBJ1-2|TRBV7-2
CASSLPPGQGLSF
>11|TRBJ2-3|TRBV30
CAWSVGGSQYF
>14|TRBJ1-2|TRBV19
CASSITGENYGYTF
>16|TRBJ1-6|TRBV9
CASSVQDTSYNSPLHF
>15|TRBJ1-4|TRBV28
CASSQAGATNEKLFF
>17|TRBJ1-1|TRBV28
CASSLFNGLSGGTEAFF
>15|TRBJ1-1|TRBV5-1
CASSSGFRVNTEAFF
>14|TRBJ2-4|TRBV6-1
CASSENRVVNIQYF
>15|TRBJ2-3|TRBV9
CASSFGGARTDTQYF
>13|TRBJ1-4|TRBV12-3/TRBV12-4
CASSFSYNEKLFF
>15|TRBJ1-1|TRBV28
CASSAYRAKNTEAFF
>15|TRBJ2-5|TRBV5-4
CASSLRGGQQETQYF
>15|TRBJ2-5|TRBV24-1
CATSRLAGGPETQYF
>13|TRBJ1-1|TRBV5-1
CASSPQLQTEAFF
>13|TRBJ1-2|TRBV5-1
CASSPQVDYGYTF
>13|TRBJ2-7|TRBV6-6
CASSWDSAYEQYF
>15|TRBJ2-3|TRBV5-1
CASSHIGQDTDTQYF
>15|TRBJ2-5|TRBV9
CASSVAGSGGETQYF
>14|TRBJ1-4|TRBV5-5
CASSLDVGREKLFF
>14|TRBJ1-3|TRBV7-9
CASSLGYGEDTIYF
>18|TRBJ1-6|TRBV7-2
CASSLVGGQSSYNSPLHF
>16|TRBJ1-4|TRBV7-2
CASGIDPGTTNEKLFF
>17|TRBJ2-1|TRBV5-1
CASSLDPRDRPYNEQFF
>14|TRBJ2-7|TRBV29-1
CSVARQGAKGEQYF
>18|TRBJ2-4|TRBV10-3
CAISESQGAAVGENIQYF
>16|TRBJ2-2|TRBV10-1
CASSASSGRNTGELFF
>14|TRBJ2-3|TRBV30
CAYQLAGGTDTQYF
>15|TRBJ2-5|TRBV5-1
CASFKAGGFQETQYF
>14|TRBJ1-4|TRBV2
CASSEGGSNEKLFF
>15|TRBJ1-2|TRBV30
CAWSVGGQGPWGYTF
>16|TRBJ2-7|TRBV6-2/TRBV6-3
CASSYSDYRGKYEQYF
>13|TRBJ1-1|TRBV5-1
CASTTGGTTEAFF
>15|TRBJ1-2|TRBV6-5
CASSYSGREQDGYTF